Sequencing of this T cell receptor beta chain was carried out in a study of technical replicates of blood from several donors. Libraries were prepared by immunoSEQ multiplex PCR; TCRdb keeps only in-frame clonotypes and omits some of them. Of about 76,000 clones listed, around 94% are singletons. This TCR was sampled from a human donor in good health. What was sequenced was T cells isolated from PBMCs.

In DNA, the CDR3 is TGTGCCAGCAGCTTACGTGGGGGACTAGGGAATGAGCAGTTCTTC. It translates to CASSLRGGLGNEQFF. V gene TRBV11-2 combines with J gene TRBJ2-1; 8 bases fit TRBD2. The length of the CDR3 is 15 residues. J lost 7 bases, V lost 2 bases, and 7 bases had no gene match. The germline gives CDR1 SGHAT, CDR2 FQNNGV.